The 2 T cell receptor beta chains presented below share a single source sample, sequenced in a study of shared clonotypes between healthy human individuals. TCRdb's table, derived via immunoSEQ multiplex PCR, lists solely in-frame clones and lacks some. Found here are about 120,000 clones, 55% to 80% of them singletons; the top ten hold roughly 24%. The sample was memory CD8+ T cells sorted from blood. The sample's subset: CD45RO+ cells pooled with CCR7-negative TemRA cells. The receptors come from a woman aged 30 to 39 in good health.

This clone was observed at least ten times. The chain joins TRBV5-1 to TRBJ1-1; TRBD1 aligns across 7 bases. The CDR3 is made up of 13 amino acids. Germline V lookup: CDR1 SGHRS, CDR2 YFSETQ. Trimming cost V 0 bases and J 9 bases; bases outside gene matches: 5. CDR3 amino acids: CASSLGDSSQAFF. The CDR3 nucleotides read TGCGCCAGCAGCTTGGGGGACAGTTCCCAAGCTTTCTTT.

The chain has TRBV7-9 and TRBJ2-5, with D tentatively TRBD1 or TRBD2 (5 bases each). V shed 5 bases and J shed 4 bases, with 11 bases lying between them. The germline gives CDR1 SEHNR, CDR2 FQNEAQ (reference sequence). The CDR3 covers 13 residues. The CDR3 region is CASSGDRRETQYF. The CDR3 DNA sequence: TGTGCCAGCAGCGGGGACCGCCGAGAGACCCAGTACTTC.